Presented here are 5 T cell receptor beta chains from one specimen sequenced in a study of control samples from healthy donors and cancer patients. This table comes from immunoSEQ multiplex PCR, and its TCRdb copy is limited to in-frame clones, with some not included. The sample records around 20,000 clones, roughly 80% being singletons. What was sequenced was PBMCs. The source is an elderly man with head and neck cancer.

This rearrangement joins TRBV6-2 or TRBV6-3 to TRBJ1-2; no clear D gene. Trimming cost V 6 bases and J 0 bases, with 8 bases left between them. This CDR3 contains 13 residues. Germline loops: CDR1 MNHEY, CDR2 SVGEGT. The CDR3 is CASSDTTNYGYTF. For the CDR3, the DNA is TGTGCCAGCAGCGACACGACTAACTATGGCTACACCTTC.

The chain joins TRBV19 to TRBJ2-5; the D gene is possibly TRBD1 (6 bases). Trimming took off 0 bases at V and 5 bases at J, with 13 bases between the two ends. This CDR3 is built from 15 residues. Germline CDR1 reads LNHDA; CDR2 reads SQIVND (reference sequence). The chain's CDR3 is CASSIDETGSETQYF. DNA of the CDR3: TGTGCCAGTAGTATAGACGAGACAGGTTCGGAGACCCAGTACTTC.

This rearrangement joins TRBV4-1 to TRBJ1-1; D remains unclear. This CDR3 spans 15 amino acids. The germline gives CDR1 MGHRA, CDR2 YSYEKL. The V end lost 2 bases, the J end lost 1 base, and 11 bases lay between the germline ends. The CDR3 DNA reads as TGCGCCAGCAGCCAAACCCATATGGGGAACACTGAAGCTTTCTTT. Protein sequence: CASSQTHMGNTEAFF.

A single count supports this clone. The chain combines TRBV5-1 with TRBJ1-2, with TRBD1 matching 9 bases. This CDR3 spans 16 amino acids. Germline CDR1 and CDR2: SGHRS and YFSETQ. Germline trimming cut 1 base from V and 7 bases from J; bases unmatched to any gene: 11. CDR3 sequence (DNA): TGCGCCAGCAGCTTGAGTGGGGGACAGGGAATCGTTGGCTACACCTTC. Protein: CASSLSGGQGIVGYTF.

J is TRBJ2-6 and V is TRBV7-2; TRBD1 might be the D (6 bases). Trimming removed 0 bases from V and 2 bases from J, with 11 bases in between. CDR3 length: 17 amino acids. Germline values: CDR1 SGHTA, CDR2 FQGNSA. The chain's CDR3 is CASSLAFGGAGANVLTF. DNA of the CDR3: TGTGCCAGCAGCTTAGCGTTTGGGGGCGCTGGGGCCAACGTCCTGACTTTC. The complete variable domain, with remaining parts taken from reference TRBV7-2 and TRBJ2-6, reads GAGVSQSPSNKVTEKGKDVELRCDPISGHTALYWYRQSLGQGLEFLIYFQGNSAPDKSGLPSDRFSAERTGGSVSTLTIQRTQQEDSAVYLCASSLAFGGAGANVLTFGAGSRLTVL.